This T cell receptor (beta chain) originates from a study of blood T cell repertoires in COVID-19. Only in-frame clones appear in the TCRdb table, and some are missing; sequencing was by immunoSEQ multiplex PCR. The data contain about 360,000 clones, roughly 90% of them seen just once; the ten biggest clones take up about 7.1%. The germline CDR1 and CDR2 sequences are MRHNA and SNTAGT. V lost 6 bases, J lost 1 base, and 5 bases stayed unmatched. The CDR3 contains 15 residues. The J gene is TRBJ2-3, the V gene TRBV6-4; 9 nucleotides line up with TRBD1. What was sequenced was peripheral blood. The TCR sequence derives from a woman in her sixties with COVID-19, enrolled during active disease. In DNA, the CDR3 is TGTGCCAGCAGACCGACAGGGGGAGGCACAGATACGCAGTATTTT. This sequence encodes CASRPTGGGTDTQYF.